The present entry profiles one T cell receptor (beta chain) with its context. The V and J ends lost 3 bases and 4 bases, in that order; junction bases with no gene match: 5. Looked up from germline, CDR1 is SGHRS and CDR2 is YFSETQ. CDR3 length equals 14 residues. The data originate from a study of blood T cell repertoires in COVID-19. Whole-study context: Samples taken during acute and convalescent COVID-19 were collected in the United States, Italy and Spain. PBMCs, B-cell-depleted T cells, or T cells provided the cDNA or gDNA that made up the material.

Original data processing: Amplification of reference gene primers provided the estimated nucleated cell counts. Some clones are missing from TCRdb's copy, which holds only in-frame ones; the method was immunoSEQ multiplex PCR. The D gene and trimming were derived from the DNA, and the V and J assignments and clone size from that table. Here the sample spans around 68,000 clones, 85% to 90% being singletons. The V and J genes are TRBV5-1 and TRBJ1-1; 8 bases line up with TRBD1. Specimen: peripheral blood. This receptor was identified in a man at least 80 years old with acute or convalescent COVID-19. Written as DNA, the CDR3 is TGCGCCAGCAGCTCACAGGGGGGGAGCACTGAAGCTTTCTTT. Translation gives CASSSQGGSTEAFF. The full variable domain, its missing parts supplied by reference TRBV5-1 and TRBJ1-1, is KAGVTQTPRYLIKTRGQQVTLSCSPISGHRSVSWYQQTPGQGLQFLFEYFSETQRNKGNFPGRFSGRQFSNSRSEMNVSTLELGDSALYLCASSSQGGSTEAFFGQGTRLTVV.